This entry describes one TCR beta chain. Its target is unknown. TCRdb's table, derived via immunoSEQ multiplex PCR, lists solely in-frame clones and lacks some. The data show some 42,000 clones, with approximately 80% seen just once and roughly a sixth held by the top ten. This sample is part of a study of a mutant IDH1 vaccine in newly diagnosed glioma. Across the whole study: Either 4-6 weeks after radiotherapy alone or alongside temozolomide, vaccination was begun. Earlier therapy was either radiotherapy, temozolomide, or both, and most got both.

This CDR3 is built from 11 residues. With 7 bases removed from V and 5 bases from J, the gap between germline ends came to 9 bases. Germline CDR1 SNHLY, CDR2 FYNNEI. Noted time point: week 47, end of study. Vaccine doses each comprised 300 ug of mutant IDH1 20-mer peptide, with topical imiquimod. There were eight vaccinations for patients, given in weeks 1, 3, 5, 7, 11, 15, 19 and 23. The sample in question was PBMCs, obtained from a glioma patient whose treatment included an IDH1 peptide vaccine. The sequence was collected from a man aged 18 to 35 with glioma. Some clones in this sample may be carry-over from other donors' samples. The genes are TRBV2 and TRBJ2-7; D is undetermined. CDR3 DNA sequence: TGTGCCAGCAACCCACGGCACGAGCAGTACTTC. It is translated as CASNPRHEQYF.